The present T cell receptor beta chain was sequenced within a study of regulatory T cells in long-lasting Graves disease (dated by TCRdb to 2020 to 2022). Context from the whole study: Persistent Graves' disease was defined as antithyroid drug treatment for over 5 years with persistently positive TSH receptor autoantibodies. Patients with persistent Graves' disease were compared with patients with newly diagnosed Graves' disease using TCR sequencing and RNA sequencing of peripheral blood. The study was registered as a clinical trial and conducted in China. A total of 33 samples underwent TCR sequencing, from about 13 patients with persistent Graves' disease and roughly 20 patients with newly diagnosed Graves' disease. On average, persistent Graves' disease patients in the clinical cohort had been on antithyroid drugs for around ten years.

Libraries were built with multiplex PCR. Data came from an Illumina HiSeq 4000. To build TCR beta libraries, CDR3 regions were amplified by Arm-PCR using iRepertoire HTBI primers. Gel purification was performed on PCR products prior to sequencing. On the authors' methods: Gene usage analysis of CDR3 amino acid clonotypes used the roughly 60 TRBV and 14 to 15 TRBJ segments found across samples. COPE and FqMerger were used to merge filtered high-quality paired reads into contigs. BLAST was used to align contigs to IMGT TRBV, TRBD and TRBJ reference genes, and CDR3 was defined according to IMGT. Any clonotype with a frequency above 0.1% was counted as a highly expanded clone. Shannon entropy was used to measure repertoire diversity, and the Gini coefficient was used to measure V-J evenness. A clonotype found in more than one individual was treated as public. Using fastp at Q25 and MiXCR, TCRdb reprocessed the public reads and kept productive beta chains. A single entry per CDR3 protein holds the most common genes and DNA from its merged rows. For this entry, the V and J calls and clone size follow TCRdb and not the study's own pipeline. The sample table shows fewer than 400,000 distinct CDR3 sequences, and less than 25% are seen once. Together, the top ten hold less than 25% of the sample.

The time point label, read with the paper, signifies: persistent/refractory GD, antithyroid drugs over 5 years with positive TRAb. RNA was extracted from PBMCs in TRIzol for both TCR sequencing and RNA sequencing. The diagnosis of Graves' disease was made according to American Thyroid Association guidelines. Recruitment of patients was carried out at an endocrinology department in Xi'an, China. Each patient gave about 8.1 milliliters of peripheral blood, collected in an EDTA anticoagulant tube. Ficoll Paque Plus density gradient separation was used to isolate PBMCs, and no further T cell sorting was performed. An Agilent 2100 Bioanalyzer and agarose gel were used to check RNA quality, while a NanoDrop 2000 measured RNA concentration. The investigation overall reported the following: Only the TCR beta chain was sequenced and analyzed. Only peripheral blood was studied, because thyroid tissue, the primary lesion, was inaccessible. The authors acknowledged the small sample size as a limitation that may reduce accuracy. Persistent Graves' disease patients showed lower TCR Shannon entropy and fewer highly expanded clones than newly diagnosed patients, suggesting clonal expansion. More public clonotypes were shared among persistent patients (2,741) than among newly diagnosed patients (966).

This clonotype appeared many times. It has no known antigen specificity. No much larger clone exists at a distance of one base, and base qualities are not known. The source of this sequence is a female donor with Graves disease. Sequences were derived from peripheral blood mononuclear cells (PBMCs), sampled when the disease was refractory, from a patient treated with antithyroid drugs.

The DNA sequence reads TGTGCCACGGGGGACAATGAGCAGTTCTTC. Its protein product is CATGDNEQFF. Recombination linked TRBV10-3 to TRBJ2-1; TRBD2 is possibly the D segment (6 matching bases). From its cysteine to its phenylalanine, the CDR3 spans 10 amino acids. CDR3 DNA only is kept here, 30 bases in frame from base 1. Trimming takes 10 bases from V and 5 bases from J, and the germline ends sit 6 bases apart. CDR1 and CDR2 are read off the germline V gene as ENHRY and SYGVKD.